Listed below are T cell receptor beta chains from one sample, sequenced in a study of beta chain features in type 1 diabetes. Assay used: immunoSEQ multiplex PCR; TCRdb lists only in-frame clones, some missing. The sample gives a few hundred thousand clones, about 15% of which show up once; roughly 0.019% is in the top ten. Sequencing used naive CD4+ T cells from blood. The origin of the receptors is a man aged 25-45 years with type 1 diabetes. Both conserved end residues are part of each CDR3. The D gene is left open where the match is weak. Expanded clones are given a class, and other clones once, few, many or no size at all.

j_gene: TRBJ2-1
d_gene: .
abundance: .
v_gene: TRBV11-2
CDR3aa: CASSLGGEQFF
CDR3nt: TGTGCCAGCAGCTTGGGAGGTGAGCAGTTCTTC

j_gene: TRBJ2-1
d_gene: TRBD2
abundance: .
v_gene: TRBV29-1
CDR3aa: CSVEPGTSGTGEQFF
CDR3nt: TGCAGCGTCGAACCCGGGACTAGCGGGACTGGTGAGCAGTTCTTC

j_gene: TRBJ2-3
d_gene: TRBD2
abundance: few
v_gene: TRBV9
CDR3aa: CASSVTSGGTDTQYF
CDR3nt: TGTGCCAGCAGCGTGACTAGCGGGGGCACAGATACGCAGTATTTT

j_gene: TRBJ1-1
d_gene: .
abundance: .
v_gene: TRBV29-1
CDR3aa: CSVEEVENTEAFF
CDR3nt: TGCAGCGTTGAAGAGGTAGAGAACACTGAAGCTTTCTTT

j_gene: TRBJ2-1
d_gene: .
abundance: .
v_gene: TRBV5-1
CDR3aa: CASGRGQDYNEQFF
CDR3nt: TGCGCCAGCGGGAGGGGACAGGACTACAATGAGCAGTTCTTC

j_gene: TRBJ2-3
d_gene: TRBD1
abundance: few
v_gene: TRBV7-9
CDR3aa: CASSLGQGWEDTQYF
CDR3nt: TGTGCCAGCAGCTTAGGACAGGGTTGGGAAGATACGCAGTATTTT

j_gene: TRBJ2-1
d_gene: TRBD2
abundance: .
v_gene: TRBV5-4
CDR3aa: CASSSKLAGGYNEQFF
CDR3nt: TGTGCCAGCAGCTCGAAACTGGCGGGGGGGTACAATGAGCAGTTCTTC

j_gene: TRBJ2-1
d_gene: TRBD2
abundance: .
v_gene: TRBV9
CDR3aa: CASSPMTGGGRDEQFF
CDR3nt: TGTGCCAGCAGCCCGATGACGGGGGGGGGCCGCGATGAGCAGTTCTTC

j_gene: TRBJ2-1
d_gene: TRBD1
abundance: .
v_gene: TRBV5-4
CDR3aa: CASSRMAGGADEQFF
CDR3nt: TGTGCCAGCAGCCGGATGGCAGGGGGCGCGGATGAGCAGTTCTTC

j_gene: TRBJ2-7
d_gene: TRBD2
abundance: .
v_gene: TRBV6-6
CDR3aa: CASRGRGELAANEQYF
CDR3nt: TGTGCCAGCAGAGGCAGGGGAGAACTAGCGGCCAACGAGCAGTACTTC

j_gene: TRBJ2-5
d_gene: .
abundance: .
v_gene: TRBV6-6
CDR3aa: CASSYEVLETQYF
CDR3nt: TGTGCCAGCAGTTACGAGGTTCTGGAGACCCAGTACTTC

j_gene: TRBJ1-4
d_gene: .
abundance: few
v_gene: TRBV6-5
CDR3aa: CASSYGGQINEKLFF
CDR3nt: TGTGCCAGCAGTTACGGTGGGCAGATTAATGAAAAACTGTTTTTT

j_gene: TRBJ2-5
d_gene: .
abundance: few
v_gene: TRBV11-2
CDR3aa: CASSLSQGGYETQYF
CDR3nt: TGTGCCAGCAGCTTATCCCAGGGAGGTTACGAGACCCAGTACTTC

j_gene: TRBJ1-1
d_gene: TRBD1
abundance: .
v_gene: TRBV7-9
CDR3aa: CASSFQGATEAFF
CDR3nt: TGTGCCAGCAGCTTCCAGGGGGCGACTGAAGCTTTCTTT

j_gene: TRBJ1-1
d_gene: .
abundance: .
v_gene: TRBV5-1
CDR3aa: CASSQGPTSTEAFF
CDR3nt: TGCGCCAGCAGCCAGGGGCCCACGTCCACTGAAGCTTTCTTT

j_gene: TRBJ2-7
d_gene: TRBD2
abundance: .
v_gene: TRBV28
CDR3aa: CASSGKGLADYEQYF
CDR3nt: TGTGCCAGCAGTGGGAAGGGACTAGCGGATTACGAGCAGTACTTC

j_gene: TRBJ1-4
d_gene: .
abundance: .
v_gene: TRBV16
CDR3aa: CASSQFSRQNEKLFF
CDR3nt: TGTGCCAGCAGCCAATTCAGCAGGCAGAATGAAAAACTGTTTTTT

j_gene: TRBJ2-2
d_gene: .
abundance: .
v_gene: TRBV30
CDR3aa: CAWSLGGELFF
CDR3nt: TGTGCCTGGAGTCTAGGTGGGGAGCTGTTTTTT

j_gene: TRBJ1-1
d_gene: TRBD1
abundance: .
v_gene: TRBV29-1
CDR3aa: CSVESGQGNTEAFF
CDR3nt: TGCAGCGTTGAATCCGGACAGGGGAACACTGAAGCTTTCTTT

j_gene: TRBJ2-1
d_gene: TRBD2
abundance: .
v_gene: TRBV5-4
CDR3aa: CASSLIAGGPNEQFF
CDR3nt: TGTGCCAGCAGCTTAATAGCGGGGGGGCCAAATGAGCAGTTCTTC

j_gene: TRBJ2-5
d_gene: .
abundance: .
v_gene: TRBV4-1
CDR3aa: CASSQGSGVRETQYF
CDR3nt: TGCGCCAGCAGCCAAGGGTCAGGGGTCAGAGAGACCCAGTACTTC

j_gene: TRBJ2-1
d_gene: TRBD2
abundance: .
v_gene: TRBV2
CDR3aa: CASGGTSGYNEQFF
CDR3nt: TGTGCCAGCGGGGGGACTAGCGGCTACAATGAGCAGTTCTTC

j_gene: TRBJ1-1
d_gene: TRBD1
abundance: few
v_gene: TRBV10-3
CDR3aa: CAISDGTVNTEAFF
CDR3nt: TGTGCCATCAGTGACGGGACAGTGAACACTGAAGCTTTCTTT

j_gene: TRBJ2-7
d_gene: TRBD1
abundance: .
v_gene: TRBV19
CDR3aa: CATRAGTGGNEQYF
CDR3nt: TGTGCCACTAGGGCCGGGACAGGAGGTAACGAGCAGTACTTC

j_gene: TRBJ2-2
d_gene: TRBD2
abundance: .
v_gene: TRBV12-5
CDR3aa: CASGLPGLAGANTGELFF
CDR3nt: TGTGCTAGTGGTTTGCCTGGGCTAGCGGGGGCGAACACCGGGGAGCTGTTTTTT

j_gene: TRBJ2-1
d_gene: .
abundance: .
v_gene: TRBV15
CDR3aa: CATSRDGGAGGYNEQFF
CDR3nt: TGTGCCACCAGCAGAGATGGAGGGGCGGGCGGCTACAATGAGCAGTTCTTC

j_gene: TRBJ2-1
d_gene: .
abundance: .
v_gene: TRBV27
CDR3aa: CASSYRGSGNEQFF
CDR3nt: TGTGCCAGCAGTTATCGGGGGAGCGGAAATGAGCAGTTCTTC

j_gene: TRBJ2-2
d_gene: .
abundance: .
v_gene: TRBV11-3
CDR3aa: CASSPGGGAFTGELFF
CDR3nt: TGTGCCAGCAGCCCCGGTGGGGGGGCATTCACCGGGGAGCTGTTTTTT

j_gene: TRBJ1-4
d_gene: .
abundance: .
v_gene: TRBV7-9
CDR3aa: CASTGLRFTKLFF
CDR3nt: TGTGCCAGCACCGGACTCCGTTTCACAAAACTGTTTTTT

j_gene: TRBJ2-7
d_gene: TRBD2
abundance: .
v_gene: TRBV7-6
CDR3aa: CASSSTGTSYEQYF
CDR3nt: TGTGCCAGCAGCTCTACCGGGACTAGCTACGAGCAGTACTTC

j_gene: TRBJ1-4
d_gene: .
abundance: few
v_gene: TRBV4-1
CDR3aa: CASSQGLRGRGEKLFF
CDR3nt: TGCGCCAGCAGCCAGGGGCTTAGGGGAAGGGGCGAAAAACTGTTTTTT

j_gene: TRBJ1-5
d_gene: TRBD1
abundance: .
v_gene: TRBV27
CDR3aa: CASSQGGGHQPQHF
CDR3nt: TGTGCCAGCAGTCAAGGAGGGGGCCATCAGCCCCAGCATTTT

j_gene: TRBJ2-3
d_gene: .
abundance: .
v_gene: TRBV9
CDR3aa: CASSVAGTRTDTQYF
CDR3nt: TGTGCCAGCAGCGTAGCCGGGACTCGCACAGATACGCAGTATTTT

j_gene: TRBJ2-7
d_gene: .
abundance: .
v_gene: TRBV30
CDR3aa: CAWSVTGGREQYF
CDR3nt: TGTGCCTGGAGTGTTACGGGGGGCCGCGAGCAGTACTTC

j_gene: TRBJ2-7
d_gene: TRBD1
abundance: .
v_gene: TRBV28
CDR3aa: CASSSEGQALYEQYF
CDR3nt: TGTGCCAGCAGTTCTGAGGGACAGGCCCTATACGAGCAGTACTTC

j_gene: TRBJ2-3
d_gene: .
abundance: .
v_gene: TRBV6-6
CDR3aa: CASSYGLASTDTQYF
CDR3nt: TGTGCCAGCAGTTACGGCCTAGCGAGCACAGATACGCAGTATTTT

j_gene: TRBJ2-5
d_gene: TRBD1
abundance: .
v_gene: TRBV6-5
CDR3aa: CASSYGTGEETQYF
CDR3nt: TGTGCCAGCAGTTACGGGACAGGGGAAGAGACCCAGTACTTC

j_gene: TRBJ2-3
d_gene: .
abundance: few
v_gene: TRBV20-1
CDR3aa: CSALRSDTQYF
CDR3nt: TGCAGTGCGCTACGGAGTGATACGCAGTATTTT

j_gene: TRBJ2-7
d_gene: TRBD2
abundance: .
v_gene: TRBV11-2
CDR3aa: CASRSLFGRGGYEQYF
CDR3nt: TGTGCCAGCAGAAGCTTATTCGGGCGGGGGGGATACGAGCAGTACTTC

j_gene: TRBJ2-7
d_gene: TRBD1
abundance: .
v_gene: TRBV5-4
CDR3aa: CASSQPGQRYEQYF
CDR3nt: TGTGCCAGCAGTCAACCGGGACAGAGGTACGAGCAGTACTTC

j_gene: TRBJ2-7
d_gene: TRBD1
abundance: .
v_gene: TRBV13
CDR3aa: CASTRQGSYEQYF
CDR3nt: TGTGCCAGCACACGACAGGGCAGCTACGAGCAGTACTTC

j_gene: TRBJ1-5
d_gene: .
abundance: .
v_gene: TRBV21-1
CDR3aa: CASIRGSWPQHF
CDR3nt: TGTGCCAGCATCCGGGGGTCATGGCCCCAGCATTTT